Shown below are 15 T cell receptor beta chains from a single sample sequenced in a study of shared clonotypes between healthy human individuals. Produced via immunoSEQ multiplex PCR; TCRdb's table is partial and in-frame only. The repertoire holds about half a million clones, with approximately 77% as singletons. Sequencing input: PBMCs. These receptors originate from a woman aged 40 to 55 in good health. Some clones in this sample may be carry-over from other donors' samples.

Turning to this clone: A far larger clone lies a single base away; this is likely a read error. The rearrangement links TRBV30 to TRBJ2-2; TRBD1 agrees at 9 bases. CDR3 size: 13 residues. Looked up from germline, CDR1 is GTSNPN and CDR2 is SVGIG (reference sequence). CDR3 loop: CVWSGTGSGELFF. Written as DNA, the CDR3 is TGTGTCTGGAGTGGGACAGGGTCCGGGGAGCTGTTTTTT.

Regarding this clone: The same CDR3 also results from other DNA sequences found in this sample. The rearrangement uses TRBV5-1 and TRBJ1-3; maybe TRBD1 (6 bases). Germline V CDR1 and CDR2: SGHRS, YFSETQ. The V end lost 3 bases, the J end lost 0 bases, and 10 bases lay between the germline ends. This CDR3 comprises 15 residues. CDR3 sequence (DNA): TGCGCCAGCAGCTCCACAGGGAGCTCTGGAAACACCATATATTTT. Translation: CASSSTGSSGNTIYF.

In its sample, this clone was seen a few times. The sample holds other DNA sequences that translate to the same CDR3. This chain joins TRBV5-1 and TRBJ2-6; the D is unclear. Germline V lookup: CDR1 SGHRS, CDR2 YFSETQ. Trimming cost V 3 bases and J 1 base, with 5 bases left between them. This CDR3 comprises 14 residues. CDR3 amino acids: CASSSSSGANVLTF. The CDR3 DNA sequence: TGCGCCAGCAGCTCCTCATCTGGGGCCAACGTCCTGACTTTC.

The V and J genes are TRBV10-1 and TRBJ2-5; D gene ambiguous. The CDR3 sequence is 15 residues long. V lost 8 bases to trimming and J lost 2 bases, with 18 bases between them. Germline CDR1 is WNHNN and CDR2 is SYGVQD (reference sequence). For the CDR3, the DNA is TGCGCCAGCGAACCCTCTGGGGTGCCGCAAGAGACCCAGTACTTC. Protein sequence: CASEPSGVPQETQYF.

CDR3 sequence: CASSPGLAGGPRYF. DNA of the CDR3: TGCGCCAGCAGCCCCGGACTAGCGGGAGGGCCTCGGTACTTC. The chain couples TRBV4-3 to TRBJ2-5; 15 bases align to TRBD2. With V trimmed by 4 bases and J by 13 bases, 7 bases remained unmatched. Germline V gives CDR1 LGHNA, CDR2 YSLEER. The CDR3 runs to 14 residues.

This chain connects TRBV28 to TRBJ2-5; TRBD2 matches 10 bases. The J call may be wrong; the DNA end is better matched by TRBJ2-7. Looked up from germline, CDR1 is MDHEN and CDR2 is SYDVKM. This CDR3 spans 16 amino acids. CDR3 in DNA: TGTGCCAGCAGTTTAGAACGGACTAGCGGATACTACGAGCAGTACTTC. This sequence encodes CASSLERTSGYYEQYF.

The chain has TRBV10-3 and TRBJ1-5, with D uncertain. From germline, CDR1 is ENHRY and CDR2 SYGVKD. V lost 4 bases, J lost 2 bases, and 6 bases lay in between. There are 13 residues in the CDR3. The CDR3: CAISAPGNQPQHF. The DNA of the CDR3 is TGTGCCATCAGTGCGCCCGGCAATCAGCCCCAGCATTTT.

This chain links TRBV4-2 with TRBJ2-7; 11 bases agree with TRBD2. The CDR3 runs to 15 residues. The junction had 3 bases not matched to a gene; V was cut back by 2 bases and J by 3 bases. The germline V gene encodes CDR1 LGHNA and CDR2 YNFKEQ. The CDR3 sequence is CASSQRTSGLYEQYF. Here the CDR3 DNA reads TGTGCCAGCAGCCAACGGACTAGCGGGCTCTACGAGCAGTACTTC.

The chain links TRBV28 to TRBJ2-7; 10 nucleotides align to TRBD2. Per germline, CDR1 MDHEN and CDR2 SYDVKM. V gave up 7 bases and J gave up 7 bases; unmatched junction bases: 19. The CDR3 loop spans 17 amino acids. CDR3 sequence (DNA): TGTGCCAGCACCCCCGCGGGCCTAGCGGGAGTGGTCTGGGAGCAGTACTTC. Translated, it gives CASTPAGLAGVVWEQYF.

A remark on this clone: At the DNA level, this CDR3 is encoded by other sequences in the same sample as well. The V and J genes are TRBV7-9 and TRBJ1-2; TRBD1 matches at 7 bases. This CDR3 spans 15 amino acids. Looked up from germline, CDR1 is SEHNR and CDR2 is FQNEAQ (reference sequence). The V and J ends lost 9 bases and 6 bases, in that order; junction bases with no gene match: 16. In DNA, the CDR3 is TGTGCCAGTAGCATGCGTTTAACAGGGGAGGATGGCTACACCTTC. It yields the protein CASSMRLTGEDGYTF.

With respect to this clone: Mismatch with germline at one junction end may stem from a read error. This chain joins TRBV6-4 and TRBJ2-3; 7 nucleotides agree with TRBD2. The length of the CDR3 is 15 residues. CDR1 and CDR2 (germline): MRHNA, SNTAGT. The CDR3 sequence is CASRERGGSSDTQYF. CDR3 sequence (DNA): TGTGCCAGCCGTGAACGAGGCGGGAGCTCAGATACGCAGTATTTT.

This clone was found many times. The chain employs TRBV27 and TRBJ1-1; tentative D call: TRBD1 (5 bases). Germline assignment: CDR1 MNHEY and CDR2 SMNVEV (reference sequence). V lost 6 bases to trimming and J lost 0 bases, with 14 bases between them. The CDR3 is 15 residues long. CDR3 sequence: CASSVRGAMNTEAFF. DNA of the CDR3: TGTGCCAGCAGCGTCCGCGGGGCGATGAACACTGAAGCTTTCTTT.

The chain couples TRBV10-2 to TRBJ1-5, with unresolved D. V lost 2 bases and J 6 bases, leaving 5 bases between the germline ends. The CDR3 covers 12 residues. CDR1 WSHSY and CDR2 SAAADI come from the germline V gene. The DNA for the CDR3 is TGCGCCAGCAGTGAGGTCCCTCAGCCCCAGCATTTT. This encodes CASSEVPQPQHF.

The chain joins TRBV28 to TRBJ2-7; either TRBD1 or TRBD2 may supply D (5 bases each). Trimming took 6 bases from V and 12 from J, leaving 21 bases between them. This CDR3 comprises 13 residues. Germline V gene sequence: CDR1 MDHEN, CDR2 SYDVKM. This CDR3 is CASSLGSLGRAYF. For the CDR3, the DNA is TGTGCCAGCAGCCTAGGGTCCCTGGGACGAGCGTACTTC.

The chain is built from TRBV5-1 and TRBJ1-2; TRBD1 agrees at 8 bases. The junction had 12 bases not matched to a gene; V was cut back by 4 bases and J by 4 bases. There are 16 residues in the CDR3. The germline gives CDR1 SGHRS, CDR2 YFSETQ. The CDR3 spells CASSTGQDPVLYGYTF. DNA for the CDR3: TGCGCCAGCAGCACGGGACAGGACCCTGTCCTCTATGGCTACACCTTC.